This T cell receptor (beta chain) came from a study of siplizumab effects on memory and regulatory T cells. Study findings and constraints: No more than a minor fraction of alloreactive clones could be traced back to unstimulated subsets.

V lost 3 bases and J 0 bases, leaving 18 bases between the germline ends. The CDR3 contains 16 residues. Germline V lookup: CDR1 SQVTM, CDR2 ANQGSEA. In the case of this clone: The antigen remains undetermined.

Sequencing was performed with immunoSEQ multiplex PCR; in TCRdb, only in-frame clones are kept and a portion is missing. The data contain 90,000 to 95,000 clones, over 95% of them seen just once; the ten biggest clones take up around 0.031%. The chain joins TRBV29-1 to TRBJ2-7; the D gene is possibly TRBD2 (5 bases). The receptor was isolated from a human donor in good health. Sequenced material: naive CD4+ T cells sorted from blood. The CDR3 nucleotides are TGCAGCGTTGACCCTCAAGGAGGTCCGAGCTCCTACGAGCAGTACTTC. Amino acids: CSVDPQGGPSSYEQYF.